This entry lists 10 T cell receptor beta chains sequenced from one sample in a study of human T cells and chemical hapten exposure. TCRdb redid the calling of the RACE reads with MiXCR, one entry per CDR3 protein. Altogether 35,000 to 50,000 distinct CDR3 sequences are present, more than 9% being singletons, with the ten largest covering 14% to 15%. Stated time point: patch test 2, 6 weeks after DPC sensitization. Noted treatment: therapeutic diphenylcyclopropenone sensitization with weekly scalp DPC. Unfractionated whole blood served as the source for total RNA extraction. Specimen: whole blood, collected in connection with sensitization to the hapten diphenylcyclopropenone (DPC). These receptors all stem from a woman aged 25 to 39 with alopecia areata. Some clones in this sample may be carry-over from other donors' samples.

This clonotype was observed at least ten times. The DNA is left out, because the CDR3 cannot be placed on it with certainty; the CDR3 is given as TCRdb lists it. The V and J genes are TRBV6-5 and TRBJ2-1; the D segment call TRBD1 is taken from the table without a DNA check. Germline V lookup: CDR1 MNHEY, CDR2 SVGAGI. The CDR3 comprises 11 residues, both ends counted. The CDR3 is CASSTSDKQFF.

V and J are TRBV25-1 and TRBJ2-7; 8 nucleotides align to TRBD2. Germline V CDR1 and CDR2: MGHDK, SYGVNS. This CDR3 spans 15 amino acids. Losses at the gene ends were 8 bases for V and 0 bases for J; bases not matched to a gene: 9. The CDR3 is CASGPSRGDSYEQYF. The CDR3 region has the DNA TGTGCCAGCGGACCTTCGCGGGGGGACTCCTACGAGCAGTACTTC.

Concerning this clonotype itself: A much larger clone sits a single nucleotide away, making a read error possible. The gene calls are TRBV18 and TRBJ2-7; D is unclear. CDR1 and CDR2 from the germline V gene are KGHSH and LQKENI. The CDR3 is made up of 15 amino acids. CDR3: CASSPDVASSYELYF. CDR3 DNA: TGTGCCAGCTCACCTGACGTGGCGAGCTCCTACGAGCTGTACTTC.

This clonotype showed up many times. Here the CDR3 DNA reads TGCGCCAGCAGCTTGGGGGTGGACCCCGTATACAATGAGCAGTTCTTC. It specifies CASSLGVDPVYNEQFF. J is TRBJ2-1 and V is TRBV5-1; D not resolved. In germline, CDR1 is SGHRS, CDR2 YFSETQ. The V end was cut by 0 bases, the J end by 4 bases, with 14 bases between. This CDR3 spans 16 amino acids.

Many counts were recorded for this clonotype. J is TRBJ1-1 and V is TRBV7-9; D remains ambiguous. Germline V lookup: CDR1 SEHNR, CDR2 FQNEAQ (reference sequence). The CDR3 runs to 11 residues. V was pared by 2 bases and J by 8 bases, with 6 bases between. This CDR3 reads CASSLITEAFF. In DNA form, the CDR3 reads TGTGCCAGCAGCTTAATAACAGAAGCTTTCTTT.

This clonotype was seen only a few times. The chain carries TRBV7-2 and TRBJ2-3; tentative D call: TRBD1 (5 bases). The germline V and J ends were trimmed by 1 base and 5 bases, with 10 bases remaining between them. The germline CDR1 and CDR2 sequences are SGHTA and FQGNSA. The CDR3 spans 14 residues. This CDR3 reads CASSLDQGVDTQYF. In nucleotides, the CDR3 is TGTGCCAGCAGCTTAGATCAGGGTGTAGATACGCAGTATTTT.

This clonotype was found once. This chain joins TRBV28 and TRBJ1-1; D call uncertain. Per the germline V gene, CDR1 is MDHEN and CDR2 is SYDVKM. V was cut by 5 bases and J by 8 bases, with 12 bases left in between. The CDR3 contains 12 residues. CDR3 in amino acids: CASSPPGLEAFF. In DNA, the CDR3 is TGTGCCAGCAGTCCACCCGGGCTCGAAGCTTTCTTT.

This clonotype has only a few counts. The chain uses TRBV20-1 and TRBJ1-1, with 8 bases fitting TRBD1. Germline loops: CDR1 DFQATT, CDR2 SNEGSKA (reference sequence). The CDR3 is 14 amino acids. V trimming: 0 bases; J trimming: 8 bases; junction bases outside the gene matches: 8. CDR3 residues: CSARDLSGGNEAFF. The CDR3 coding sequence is TGCAGTGCTAGAGATCTTTCAGGGGGCAACGAAGCTTTCTTT.

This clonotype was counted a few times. Here the CDR3 reads CASSEAPLTSGGAPDTQYF. The CDR3 DNA follows: TGTGCCAGCAGTGAGGCCCCTTTGACTAGCGGGGGGGCCCCAGATACGCAGTATTTT. The chain recombines TRBV12-3 or TRBV12-4 with TRBJ2-3, with 14 bases identical to TRBD2. The CDR3 contains 19 residues. J gave up 4 bases and V 5 bases, and 14 bases lay outside the gene matches.

CDR3 bases: TGTGCCAGCGGAAGCGGGGGGGCCGGGGAGACCCAGTACTTC. Amino acids: CASGSGGAGETQYF. This sequence joins TRBV7-2 and TRBJ2-5; 10 bases agree with TRBD2. This CDR3 is built from 14 residues. CDR1 is SGHTA and CDR2 is FQGNSA in the germline V gene. V trimming: 8 bases; J trimming: 5 bases; junction bases outside the gene matches: 8. Variable domain in full (rest from reference TRBV7-2 and TRBJ2-5): GAGVSQSPSNKVTEKGKDVELRCDPISGHTALYWYRQSLGQGLEFLIYFQGNSAPDKSGLPSDRFSAERTGGSVSTLTIQRTQQEDSAVYLCASGSGGAGETQYFGPGTRLLVL.